A single sample is the source of the 30 T cell receptor beta chains below, sequenced in a study of lymphopenia after photon versus proton radiotherapy. Assay used: immunoSEQ multiplex PCR; TCRdb lists only in-frame clones, some missing. The sample yields 60,000 to 75,000 clones, more than 75% seen once. The specimen comprised peripheral blood, sampled from a patient treated with photon-based radiotherapy. The source of these receptors is a man aged 40-49 years with gastric cancer.

The rearrangement uses TRBV29-1 and TRBJ2-5; possibly TRBD1 or TRBD2 for D (5 bases each). Looked up from germline, CDR1 is SQVTM and CDR2 is ANQGSEA. The CDR3 contains 12 residues. V lost 7 bases, J lost 5 bases, and 14 bases lay in between. DNA of the CDR3: TGCAGCGGGGACGTCGGTACCGAGACCCAGTACTTC. Its translation is CSGDVGTETQYF. The full variable domain, with the rest looked up from reference TRBV29-1 and TRBJ2-5, is SAVISQKPSRDICQRGTSLTIQCQVDSQVTMMFWYRQQPGQSLTLIATANQGSEATYESGFVIDKFPISRPNLTFSTLTVSNMSPEDSSIYLCSGDVGTETQYFGPGTRLLVL.

The V gene is TRBV30, the J gene TRBJ2-5, with a weak D call TRBD2 (5 bases). V lost 4 bases and J lost 2, with 8 bases in between. The germline gives CDR1 GTSNPN, CDR2 SVGIG (reference sequence). The CDR3 is made up of 12 amino acids. CDR3 sequence reads: CAWTRDQETQYF. The CDR3 nucleotides are TGTGCCTGGACGAGGGATCAAGAGACCCAGTACTTC.

The gene calls are TRBV30 and TRBJ2-7; D unresolved. The germline V gene encodes CDR1 GTSNPN and CDR2 SVGIG (reference sequence). CDR3 length: 11 amino acids. V lost 3 bases and J lost 1, with 4 bases in between. In DNA, the CDR3 is TGTGCCTGGAGCTTTTCCTACGAGCAGTACTTC. Encoded protein: CAWSFSYEQYF.

V is TRBV2 and J is TRBJ2-5; TRBD1 matches at 7 bases. With 9 bases clipped from V and 3 bases from J, the junction kept 1 base outside the gene matches. The CDR3 loop spans 11 amino acids. In germline, CDR1 is SNHLY, CDR2 FYNNEI. The CDR3 nucleotides read TGTGCCAGTGGGACAGAAGAGACCCAGTACTTC. It encodes CASGTEETQYF. Based on the CDR3 plus reference TRBV2 and TRBJ2-5, the full variable domain is EPEVTQTPSHQVTQMGQEVILRCVPISNHLYFYWYRQILGQKVEFLVSFYNNEISEKSEIFDDQFSVERPDGSNFTLKIRSTKLEDSAMYFCASGTEETQYFGPGTRLLVL.

This sequence joins TRBV10-3 and TRBJ2-5, with a tentative D call TRBD1 (6 bases). CDR3 length equals 14 residues. From germline, CDR1 is ENHRY and CDR2 SYGVKD. V gave up 3 bases and J gave up 1 base, with 9 bases separating them. The CDR3 protein is CAISESGVQETQYF. CDR3 nucleotides: TGTGCCATCAGTGAATCAGGGGTCCAAGAGACCCAGTACTTC.

The chain is built from TRBV7-2 and TRBJ2-3; TRBD2 matches 7 bases. There are 14 residues in the CDR3. Germline values: CDR1 SGHTA, CDR2 FQGNSA. Unmatched junction bases numbered 5, after V lost 5 bases and J lost 3 bases. The CDR3 sequence: CASSPGGETDTQYF. The DNA of the CDR3 is TGTGCCAGCAGCCCGGGGGGAGAGACAGATACGCAGTATTTT. Full variable domain (missing parts from reference TRBV7-2 and TRBJ2-3): GAGVSQSPSNKVTEKGKDVELRCDPISGHTALYWYRQSLGQGLEFLIYFQGNSAPDKSGLPSDRFSAERTGGSVSTLTIQRTQQEDSAVYLCASSPGGETDTQYFGPGTRLTVL.

This chain links TRBV5-4 with TRBJ2-5, with D possibly TRBD1 on 6 matching bases. From germline, CDR1 is SGHNT and CDR2 YYREEE (reference sequence). Trimming took 4 bases from V and 4 from J, leaving 11 bases between them. CDR3 length equals 13 residues. This chain's CDR3 is CASSTGWGETQYF. In nucleotides, the CDR3 is TGTGCCAGCAGCACAGGGTGGGGAGAGACCCAGTACTTC.

This clone appeared once. The chain links TRBV6-6 to TRBJ1-5; no definite D call. The CDR3 consists of 13 residues. Germline V gives CDR1 MNHNY, CDR2 SVGAGI (reference sequence). The ends were cut back, 8 bases at V and 0 bases at J, with 8 bases in the middle. CDR3 region: CASGTYSNQPQHF. The CDR3 nucleotides are TGTGCCAGCGGCACCTATAGCAATCAGCCCCAGCATTTT.

The genes are TRBV7-9 and TRBJ2-3; maybe TRBD2 (6 bases). Trimming left V 9 bases short and J 1 base short, with 11 bases between. The germline V gene has CDR1 SEHNR and CDR2 FQNEAQ (reference sequence). CDR3 length: 13 residues. The CDR3 sequence is CASSGFGTDTQYF. The CDR3 nucleotides are TGTGCCAGTAGCGGATTCGGCACAGATACGCAGTATTTT. The entire variable domain, with the rest obtained from reference TRBV7-9 and TRBJ2-3, is as follows: DTGVSQNPRHKITKRGQNVTFRCDPISEHNRLYWYRQTLGQGPEFLTYFQNEAQLEKSRLLSDRFSAERPKGSFSTLEIQRTEQGDSAMYLCASSGFGTDTQYFGPGTRLTVL.

The chain carries TRBV2 and TRBJ1-3; D is possibly TRBD1 (6 bases). Trimming stripped 6 bases from V and 8 bases from J, with 14 bases between. CDR1 SNHLY and CDR2 FYNNEI come from the germline V gene. CDR3 size: 13 residues. The CDR3 DNA follows: TGTGCCAGCAGCTACACAGGGAGGGACACCATATATTTT. As protein: CASSYTGRDTIYF.

This rearrangement joins TRBV19 to TRBJ2-5, with D uncertain. V shed 10 bases and J shed 3 bases, with 12 bases lying between them. This CDR3 region has 12 residues. Germline-derived CDR1 and CDR2 are LNHDA and SQIVND (reference sequence). In DNA, the CDR3 is TGTGCCACCCACGACAAGAAAGAGACCCAGTACTTC. Translation: CATHDKKETQYF.

This clone was detected only once. The V gene is TRBV11-1, the J gene TRBJ2-3; 7 nucleotides match TRBD1. With V trimmed by 5 bases and J by 4 bases, 12 bases remained unmatched. CDR3 length: 16 residues. Germline V CDR1 and CDR2: SGHAT, FQDESV (reference sequence). The CDR3 DNA follows: TGTGCCAGCAGCCCACGGGACAGTCGAGGCGCAGATACGCAGTATTTT. Translated: CASSPRDSRGADTQYF.

The chain couples TRBV5-1 to TRBJ2-2, with D perhaps TRBD2 (6 bases). The CDR3 extends over 16 amino acids. V shed 0 bases and J shed 0 bases, with 9 bases lying between them. In germline, CDR1 is SGHRS, CDR2 YFSETQ. CDR3 DNA sequence: TGCGCCAGCAGCTTGGTTGGGACTCCGAACACCGGGGAGCTGTTTTTT. Translation gives CASSLVGTPNTGELFF.

The chain links TRBV6-5 to TRBJ2-2, with 8 bases aligning to TRBD1. With V trimmed by 6 bases and J by 6 bases, 6 bases remained unmatched. This CDR3 has 14 residues. The V gene's germline CDR1 is MNHEY and CDR2 SVGAGI. The CDR3 here is CASRLSDRAGELFF. CDR3 DNA sequence: TGTGCCAGCAGACTCTCGGACAGGGCCGGGGAGCTGTTTTTT.

The chain links TRBV19 to TRBJ2-2, with 15 bases identical to TRBD2. The CDR3 has 20 amino acids. With 5 bases clipped from V and 0 bases from J, the junction kept 10 bases outside the gene matches. The germline V gene encodes CDR1 LNHDA and CDR2 SQIVND (reference sequence). The CDR3 region has the DNA TGTGCCAGTAGTTCTCTGGGACTAGCGGGGGGTCTCGCGAACACCGGGGAGCTGTTTTTT. It yields the protein CASSSLGLAGGLANTGELFF.

V is TRBV7-2 and J is TRBJ2-7; D could derive from TRBD1 or TRBD2 (5 bases each). The V gene lost 5 bases and the J gene lost 0 bases, with 14 bases spanning the gap. CDR3 length: 15 amino acids. Germline V gene sequence: CDR1 SGHTA, CDR2 FQGNSA. The CDR3 sequence: CASSPGTVSSYEQYF. The DNA of the CDR3 is TGTGCCAGCAGCCCCGGGACGGTGAGCTCCTACGAGCAGTACTTC.

The chain combines TRBV4-2 with TRBJ2-5, with D possibly being TRBD2 (5 bases). The last part of the DNA fits TRBJ2-7 better; the J call may be wrong. CDR3 size: 13 residues. Germline assignment: CDR1 LGHNA and CDR2 YNFKEQ. The CDR3, as DNA: TGTGCCAGCAGCCTCGGGATTAGCGACGAGCAGTACTTC. This gives the protein CASSLGISDEQYF.

The chain carries TRBV4-2 and TRBJ2-2, with a possible D match to TRBD1 (5 bases). V lost 1 base to trimming and J lost 6 bases, with 12 bases between them. The CDR3 consists of 15 residues. Germline CDR1 is LGHNA and CDR2 is YNFKEQ. The CDR3 loop reads CASSQAFRVAGELFF. CDR3 DNA: TGTGCCAGCAGCCAAGCGTTCAGGGTGGCCGGGGAGCTGTTTTTT.

The rearrangement links TRBV30 to TRBJ1-5; TRBD1 is a possible D gene (6 bases). The CDR3 totals 14 residues. Trimming took off 0 bases at V and 3 bases at J, with 9 bases between the two ends. Germline lookup yields CDR1 GTSNPN and CDR2 SVGIG (reference sequence). Here the CDR3 reads CAWSVTGYNQPQHF. DNA of the CDR3: TGTGCCTGGAGTGTAACAGGGTACAATCAGCCCCAGCATTTT.

This clone showed up just a few times. V and J are TRBV7-9 and TRBJ2-7; a weak D match, TRBD2 (5 bases). The V and J ends lost 4 bases and 4 bases respectively, with 11 bases between them. The CDR3 length is 13 residues. Germline loops: CDR1 SEHNR, CDR2 FQNEAQ (reference sequence). The CDR3 reads CASSSRGPYEQYF. In DNA form, the CDR3 reads TGTGCCAGCAGCTCCCGGGGTCCGTACGAGCAGTACTTC. The full variable domain, in which reference TRBV7-9 and TRBJ2-7 provide the parts outside the CDR3, is DTGVSQNPRHKITKRGQNVTFRCDPISEHNRLYWYRQTLGQGPEFLTYFQNEAQLEKSRLLSDRFSAERPKGSFSTLEIQRTEQGDSAMYLCASSSRGPYEQYFGPGTRLTVT.

This chain joins TRBV30 and TRBJ1-1; a weak D match, TRBD1 (6 bases). This CDR3 is built from 13 residues. The V end lost 5 bases, the J end lost 5 bases, and 15 bases lay between the germline ends. Germline assignment: CDR1 GTSNPN and CDR2 SVGIG (reference sequence). The CDR3 coding sequence is TGTGCCTGGGGCGTTGGGGGGCGAACTGAAGCTTTCTTT. It yields the protein CAWGVGGRTEAFF.

This clone was observed a single time. The chain's CDR3 is CASSPRGPPEETQYF. CDR3 sequence (DNA): TGTGCCAGCTCACCGCGGGGCCCCCCGGAAGAGACCCAGTACTTC. This chain connects TRBV18 to TRBJ2-5; possibly TRBD2 for D (6 bases). Trimming removed 3 bases at V and 3 bases at J, with 14 bases between. CDR3 size: 15 residues. Per the germline V gene, CDR1 is KGHSH and CDR2 is LQKENI.

The V gene is TRBV5-1, the J gene TRBJ1-2; tentative D call: TRBD1 (5 bases). The CDR3 is made up of 16 amino acids. V lost 0 bases and J 0 bases, leaving 12 bases between the germline ends. The germline CDR1 and CDR2 sequences are SGHRS and YFSETQ. Here the CDR3 DNA reads TGCGCCAGCAGCTTGGCCGGGGACGGCCCTAACTATGGCTACACCTTC. Translated: CASSLAGDGPNYGYTF.

This rearrangement joins TRBV5-5 to TRBJ2-6; unclear D gene. Germline V CDR1 and CDR2: SGHKS, YYEKEE (reference sequence). CDR3 length: 15 residues. The V and J ends lost 4 bases and 3 bases respectively, with 11 bases between them. This CDR3 reads CASSPPRLGANVLTF. The CDR3 DNA sequence: TGTGCCAGCAGCCCGCCTCGCCTTGGGGCCAACGTCCTGACTTTC. Variable domain in full (rest from reference TRBV5-5 and TRBJ2-6): DAGVTQSPTHLIKTRGQQVTLRCSPISGHKSVSWYQQVLGQGPQFIFQYYEKEERGRGNFPDRFSARQFPNYSSELNVNALLLGDSALYLCASSPPRLGANVLTFGAGSRLTVL.

The rearrangement uses TRBV2 and TRBJ1-5; 7 nucleotides match TRBD1. Germline V lookup: CDR1 SNHLY, CDR2 FYNNEI. CDR3 size: 14 residues. After removal of 3 bases from V and 5 bases from J, the junction contained 4 bases not matched to a gene. CDR3 amino acids: CASSDETGDQPQHF. As DNA, the CDR3 is TGTGCCAGCAGTGACGAAACAGGGGATCAGCCCCAGCATTTT.

The rearrangement uses TRBV5-1 and TRBJ1-4, with a possible D match to TRBD1 (5 bases). Trimming left V 4 bases short and J 0 bases short, with 7 bases between. The length of the CDR3 is 14 residues. CDR1 is SGHRS, CDR2 YFSETQ, per germline. CDR3 nucleotides: TGCGCCAGCAGCGGGACCGCAACTAATGAAAAACTGTTTTTT. Translation gives CASSGTATNEKLFF.

V gene TRBV4-3 combines with J gene TRBJ2-7; weak D call: TRBD1 (5 bases). Trimming cost V 4 bases and J 5 bases, with 18 bases left between them. CDR1 LGHNA and CDR2 YSLEER come from the germline V gene. CDR3 length equals 15 residues. CDR3 DNA sequence: TGCGCCAGCAGCCTCTCAAGCACAGGTGGGAACGAGCAGTACTTC. It yields the protein CASSLSSTGGNEQYF.

This clone was found once. The V and J genes are TRBV6-6 and TRBJ1-5; D possibly corresponds to TRBD1 (5 bases). Looked up from germline, CDR1 is MNHNY and CDR2 is SVGAGI (reference sequence). The CDR3 extends over 15 amino acids. The V end lost 7 bases, the J end lost 0 bases, and 13 bases lay between the germline ends. This CDR3 reads CASTGGGSSNQPQHF. The DNA for the CDR3 is TGTGCCAGCACCGGGGGAGGGAGTAGCAATCAGCCCCAGCATTTT.

A single count supports this clone. This chain joins TRBV7-7 and TRBJ1-2; perhaps TRBD1 as D (6 bases). In germline, CDR1 is SSHAT, CDR2 FNYEAQ (reference sequence). This CDR3 region has 11 residues. V was trimmed by 1 base and J by 10 bases, leaving 7 bases between them. The CDR3 protein is CASSLGTAYTF. The CDR3 nucleotides read TGTGCCAGCAGCTTAGGGACAGCCTACACCTTC. Together with reference TRBV7-7 and TRBJ1-2, the CDR3 gives the full variable domain: GAGVSQSPRYKVTKRGQDVTLRCDPISSHATLYWYQQALGQGPEFLTYFNYEAQPDKSGLPSDRFSAERPEGSISTLTIQRTEQRDSAMYRCASSLGTAYTFGSGTRLTVV.

The J gene is TRBJ1-1, the V gene TRBV19; maybe TRBD1 (5 bases). The germline V gene encodes CDR1 LNHDA and CDR2 SQIVND (reference sequence). The CDR3 spans 13 residues. Trimming took off 6 bases at V and 5 bases at J, with 13 bases between the two ends. The CDR3 DNA reads as TGTGCCAGTAGGAGAGGAGGGGTGACTGAAGCTTTCTTT. Translated, it gives CASRRGGVTEAFF.